These 2 T cell receptor beta chains came from one sample sequenced in a study of control samples from healthy donors and cancer patients. Sequencing used immunoSEQ multiplex PCR; TCRdb keeps in-frame clones, though not all of them. The sample has about 29,000 clones; roughly nine tenths are singletons. Sequencing was performed on formalin-fixed, paraffin-embedded tissue. Source of these receptors: a female donor with melanoma.

This clone was detected only once. The genes are TRBV19 and TRBJ1-5; no definite D call. Germline V gives CDR1 LNHDA, CDR2 SQIVND (reference sequence). Trimming shortened V by 4 bases and J by 9 bases, and 7 bases separated the two germline ends. CDR3 size: 11 residues. The CDR3 DNA reads as TGTGCCAGTAGTACCCGACCGCCCCAGCATTTT. Protein sequence: CASSTRPPQHF.

The chain joins TRBV24-1 to TRBJ2-3; 9 bases line up with TRBD2. The CDR3 is 16 residues long. The V gene's germline CDR1 is KGHDR and CDR2 SFDVKD. The V gene end was trimmed by 4 bases and the J gene end by 3 bases; junction bases not matched to a gene: 7. The DNA of the CDR3 is TGTGCCACCAGTGAACCCCTAGCGGGGTTAACAGATACGCAGTATTTT. It codes for CATSEPLAGLTDTQYF.